A single sample is the source of the 31 T cell receptor beta chains below, sequenced in a study of OX40 agonist ivuxolimab in advanced cancers. Clones were sequenced by immunoSEQ multiplex PCR, and TCRdb holds only the in-frame ones, with some missing. The table includes 23,000 or so clones, about 76% detected once. The material sequenced was CD4+ or CD8+ T cells sorted from blood, taken in a trial of the OX40 agonist ivuxolimab. All receptors derive from an adult with an advanced solid tumor such as melanoma, head and neck, liver or kidney cancer.

This clone was detected once. J is TRBJ1-2 and V is TRBV28, with no clear D. From germline, CDR1 is MDHEN and CDR2 SYDVKM. V was clipped by 2 bases and J by 5 bases, with 9 bases between them. This CDR3 has 13 amino acids. The DNA of the CDR3 is TGTGCCAGCAGTTTAGAGGCAAGTTATGGCTACACCTTC. Translation: CASSLEASYGYTF.

The genes are TRBV5-1 and TRBJ2-5; 16 bases are shared with TRBD2. Matching the DNA end better, TRBJ2-7 makes the J call doubtful. CDR3 length equals 17 residues. The germline gives CDR1 SGHRS, CDR2 YFSETQ. The CDR3 protein is CASSGTSGGASSYEQYF. The CDR3 DNA reads TGCGCCAGCAGCGGGACTAGCGGGGGGGCGAGCTCCTACGAGCAGTACTTC.

This chain uses TRBV5-4 with TRBJ1-2; TRBD1 agrees at 8 bases. This CDR3 spans 16 amino acids. V lost 4 bases and J lost 2; bases outside the gene matches: 10. Germline loops: CDR1 SGHNT, CDR2 YYREEE (reference sequence). CDR3 residues: CASSGGGQERNYGYTF. In DNA, the CDR3 is TGTGCCAGCAGCGGGGGGGGACAGGAACGGAACTATGGCTACACCTTC.

This clone was recorded once. The gene calls are TRBV11-1 and TRBJ2-7; the D gene is possibly TRBD1 (6 bases). The CDR3 totals 16 residues. The germline CDR1 and CDR2 sequences are SGHAT and FQDESV (reference sequence). Trimming stripped 1 base from V and 0 bases from J, with 13 bases between. CDR3 in amino acids: CASSLVPGVSSYEQYF. In nucleotides, the CDR3 is TGTGCCAGCAGCTTAGTTCCAGGGGTGAGCTCCTACGAGCAGTACTTC.

This clone was observed once. The chain combines TRBV7-3 with TRBJ2-1; 10 nucleotides line up with TRBD2. This CDR3 is 13 amino acids long. V was clipped by 5 bases and J by 16 bases; unmatched bases: 11. Germline CDR1 is SGHTA and CDR2 is FQGTGA. CDR3 sequence reads: CASSPSPSGGQFF. Written as DNA, the CDR3 is TGTGCCAGCAGCCCCTCACCTAGCGGGGGACAATTCTTC.

The rearrangement uses TRBV18 and TRBJ2-7; 15 bases agree with TRBD2. V gave up 5 bases and J gave up 5 bases; unmatched junction bases: 4. Germline values: CDR1 KGHSH, CDR2 LQKENI. CDR3 size: 15 residues. CDR3 DNA: TGTGCCAGCTCATTTAGGACTAGCGGGAGGGACGAGCAGTACTTC. Translated, it gives CASSFRTSGRDEQYF.

The gene calls are TRBV28 and TRBJ2-4; perhaps TRBD1 as D (6 bases). Trimming stripped 7 bases from V and 10 bases from J, with 17 bases between. The CDR3 extends over 13 amino acids. Germline V gives CDR1 MDHEN, CDR2 SYDVKM. CDR3 residues: CASTRGQGTIQYF. CDR3 sequence (DNA): TGTGCCAGCACCCGGGGTCAGGGGACGATTCAGTACTTC.

The V and J genes are TRBV4-2 and TRBJ2-3; 7 bases are a match to TRBD2. The CDR3 runs 17 residues. CDR1 LGHNA and CDR2 YNFKEQ come from the germline V gene. J gave up 0 bases and V 0 bases, and 6 bases lay outside the gene matches. The chain's CDR3 is CASSQEGASGSTDTQYF. Written as DNA, the CDR3 is TGTGCCAGCAGCCAAGAAGGCGCTAGCGGTAGCACAGATACGCAGTATTTT.

The V and J genes are TRBV19 and TRBJ1-6; no definite D call. Germline assignment: CDR1 LNHDA and CDR2 SQIVND (reference sequence). Deletions cut 6 bases from V and 4 bases from J, with 10 bases between. This CDR3 has 14 amino acids. The CDR3 nucleotides are TGTGCCAGTAGAAGGACCGATTATAATTCACCCCTCCACTTT. This translates into CASRRTDYNSPLHF.

In nucleotides, the CDR3 is TGTGCCAGCAGCTTAAACAGGGGGAAAAATCAGCCCCAGCATTTT. The encoded protein is CASSLNRGKNQPQHF. The chain is built from TRBV7-2 and TRBJ1-5; TRBD1 aligns across 8 bases. Germline V gives CDR1 SGHTA, CDR2 FQGNSA. With V trimmed by 2 bases and J by 4 bases, 4 bases remained unmatched. The CDR3 is 15 amino acids.

V gene TRBV6-4 combines with J gene TRBJ2-1; maybe TRBD2 (5 bases). Germline CDR1 is MRHNA and CDR2 is SNTAGT. V was clipped by 4 bases and J by 7 bases, with 11 bases between them. The CDR3 has 13 residues. DNA of the CDR3: TGTGCCAGCAGTGTAAAGAGGGAAAATGAGCAGTTCTTC. Its protein product is CASSVKRENEQFF.

V is TRBV5-6 and J is TRBJ2-7; 7 bases align to TRBD1. The CDR3 extends over 15 amino acids. From germline, CDR1 is SGHDT and CDR2 YYEEEE. V was pared by 0 bases and J by 6 bases, with 9 bases of the junction left unmatched. CDR3 in amino acids: CASSLVGQGESEQYF. CDR3 bases: TGTGCCAGCAGCTTGGTCGGGCAGGGGGAGTCCGAGCAGTACTTC.

This clone came up a few times. CDR3 residues: CASSFTGPRTEAFF. The CDR3 coding sequence is TGTGCCAGCAGTTTTACAGGACCAAGGACTGAAGCTTTCTTT. The rearrangement links TRBV28 to TRBJ1-1, with D perhaps matching TRBD1 (5 bases). There are 14 residues in the CDR3. CDR1 is MDHEN, CDR2 SYDVKM, per germline. V was trimmed by 3 bases and J by 5 bases, leaving 13 bases between them.

The chain is built from TRBV6-5 and TRBJ1-4; D is unresolved. V lost 0 bases and J 2 bases, leaving 7 bases between the germline ends. Germline loops: CDR1 MNHEY, CDR2 SVGAGI. The CDR3 extends over 15 amino acids. The CDR3 bases are TGTGCCAGCAGTTACTCCGCCCGTACTAATGAAAAACTGTTTTTT. This gives the protein CASSYSARTNEKLFF.

The rearrangement joins TRBV11-1 to TRBJ2-5, with D hard to call. This CDR3 has 11 residues. V gave up 4 bases and J gave up 4 bases, with 4 bases separating them. Germline V gene sequence: CDR1 SGHAT, CDR2 FQDESV (reference sequence). DNA of the CDR3: TGTGCCAGCAGCTCAACAGAGACCCAGTACTTC. Encoded protein: CASSSTETQYF.

The chain uses TRBV7-3 and TRBJ2-2; weak D call: TRBD1 (5 bases). V was pared by 5 bases and J by 4 bases, with 8 bases between. The CDR3 consists of 13 residues. CDR1 and CDR2 (germline): SGHTA, FQGTGA. The CDR3 loop is CASSQTVTGELFF. CDR3 sequence (DNA): TGTGCCAGCAGCCAGACAGTCACCGGGGAGCTGTTTTTT.

This clone was seen only once. J is TRBJ2-1 and V is TRBV19; the D gene is possibly TRBD1 (6 bases). Trimming removed 6 bases from V and 0 bases from J, with 9 bases in between. Germline-derived CDR1 and CDR2 are LNHDA and SQIVND (reference sequence). CDR3 length: 14 amino acids. This CDR3 is CASRGASSYNEQFF. The CDR3 DNA follows: TGTGCCAGTAGGGGGGCGAGCTCCTACAATGAGCAGTTCTTC.

This clone was recorded a few times. The gene calls are TRBV21-1 and TRBJ2-7; TRBD1, the table's D call, was not compared with the DNA. TRBV21-1 is a documented pseudogene. The CDR3 extends over 14 amino acids. CDR3: CASSKGRQAYEQYF. The CDR3, as DNA: TGTGCCAGCAGCAAAGGAAGGCAGGCCTACGAGCAGTACTTC.

The CDR3, as DNA: TGTGCCAGTAGTCCCCGGAGGCCCCCCTACGAGCAGTACTTC. Encoded protein: CASSPRRPPYEQYF. The genes are TRBV19 and TRBJ2-7; possible D gene TRBD2, 5 bases. This CDR3 has 14 amino acids. Trimming took 5 bases from V and 2 from J, leaving 13 bases between them. Germline CDR1 reads LNHDA; CDR2 reads SQIVND (reference sequence).

V usage is TRBV29-1 and J usage is TRBJ2-7, with TRBD2 identical over 9 bases. There are 14 residues in the CDR3. The ends lost 4 bases at V and 4 bases at J; junction bases unmatched: 8. Germline V gene lookup returns CDR1 SQVTM and CDR2 ANQGSEA. The CDR3 DNA reads TGCAGCGTTGTTCTCGCGGGAGGGCAGTACGAGCAGTACTTC. Its protein is CSVVLAGGQYEQYF.

This chain uses TRBV9 with TRBJ2-1, with 7 bases lining up with TRBD1. The CDR3 has 14 residues. Germline V CDR1 and CDR2: SGDLS, YYNGEE. J gave up 3 bases and V 0 bases, and 0 bases lay outside the gene matches. CDR3 protein: CASSVGQGYNEQFF. The DNA of the CDR3 is TGTGCCAGCAGCGTAGGACAGGGCTACAATGAGCAGTTCTTC.

This clone was picked up a small number of times. J is TRBJ2-5 and V is TRBV7-2, with D possibly called TRBD1 or TRBD2 (5 bases each). The length of the CDR3 is 14 residues. Trimming took 5 bases from V and 5 from J, leaving 15 bases between them. CDR1 is SGHTA, CDR2 FQGNSA, per germline. The DNA for the CDR3 is TGTGCCAGCAGCGCCGGGGCTCGAGGGGAGACCCAGTACTTC. Its translation: CASSAGARGETQYF.

This clone was seen a few times. The V and J genes are TRBV18 and TRBJ2-5, with 9 nucleotides matching TRBD1. The CDR3 has 20 residues. CDR1 and CDR2 from the germline V gene are KGHSH and LQKENI. Trimming removed 3 bases from V and 4 bases from J; junction bases left unmatched: 21. As DNA, the CDR3 is TGTGCCAGCTCACCCTCCTTTCCGGGACAGGGTGGCCACAATCGAGAGACCCAGTACTTC. Protein sequence: CASSPSFPGQGGHNRETQYF.

This chain uses TRBV11-2 with TRBJ2-5; no firm D call. Between the trimmed V and J ends, which lost 2 bases and 3 bases, there was a span of 10 bases. Germline lookup yields CDR1 SGHAT and CDR2 FQNNGV. The CDR3 covers 14 residues. This CDR3 is CASSLMGGKETQYF. The CDR3 coding sequence is TGTGCCAGCAGCTTAATGGGTGGGAAAGAGACCCAGTACTTC. The variable domain in full, with the rest retrieved from reference TRBV11-2 and TRBJ2-5, is EAGVAQSPRYKIIEKRQSVAFWCNPISGHATLYWYQQILGQGPKLLIQFQNNGVVDDSQLPKDRFSAERLKGVDSTLKIQPAKLEDSAVYLCASSLMGGKETQYFGPGTRLLVL.

The chain employs TRBV19 and TRBJ1-5; a weak D match, TRBD1 (6 bases). CDR1 and CDR2 (germline): LNHDA, SQIVND (reference sequence). The CDR3 sequence is 19 residues long. Trimming removed 3 bases from V and 0 bases from J, with 21 bases in between. The CDR3 loop reads CASSIAGREAGASNQPQHF. The CDR3 DNA follows: TGTGCCAGTAGTATCGCGGGGAGGGAGGCAGGGGCTAGCAATCAGCCCCAGCATTTT.

The chain links TRBV5-1 to TRBJ2-7, with 9 bases fitting TRBD1. CDR3 length: 15 amino acids. V gave up 9 bases and J gave up 3 bases; unmatched junction bases: 13. The germline gives CDR1 SGHRS, CDR2 YFSETQ. The CDR3 region is CATPRNGQGYYEQYF. The CDR3 nucleotides read TGCGCCACCCCCCGGAACGGACAGGGGTACTACGAGCAGTACTTC.

The chain is built from TRBV5-1 and TRBJ1-5; D is possibly TRBD1 (5 bases). This CDR3 is built from 14 residues. The V gene lost 6 bases and the J gene lost 3 bases, with 13 bases spanning the gap. Germline V gene lookup returns CDR1 SGHRS and CDR2 YFSETQ. The CDR3 sequence: CASTQRQHNQPQHF. Here the CDR3 DNA reads TGCGCCAGCACCCAGCGACAGCACAATCAGCCCCAGCATTTT.

This sequence joins TRBV19 and TRBJ2-7; 7 nucleotides align to TRBD2. CDR3 size: 16 residues. The trim removed 1 base at V and 0 bases at J, leaving 6 bases unmatched. Germline V lookup: CDR1 LNHDA, CDR2 SQIVND (reference sequence). The chain's CDR3 is CASSIAGGSASYEQYF. The DNA for the CDR3 is TGTGCCAGTAGTATAGCTGGCGGGAGCGCCTCCTACGAGCAGTACTTC.

This clone is medium-sized. This rearrangement joins TRBV5-4 to TRBJ2-7; TRBD2 is a possible D gene (7 bases). The V end lost 0 bases, the J end lost 7 bases, and 17 bases lay between the germline ends. This CDR3 has 15 amino acids. Germline-derived CDR1 and CDR2 are SGHNT and YYREEE (reference sequence). The CDR3 nucleotides read TGTGCCAGCAGCTTGGAACTGGGGGGGGCAAGGGAGCAGTACTTC. Its translation: CASSLELGGAREQYF.

J is TRBJ1-5 and V is TRBV6-4, with D maybe TRBD1 (6 bases). CDR3 length equals 16 residues. Trimming removed 5 bases at V and 0 bases at J, with 14 bases between. Germline V CDR1 and CDR2: MRHNA, SNTAGT. CDR3 region: CASSWTEPPSNQPQHF. In DNA, the CDR3 is TGTGCCAGCAGTTGGACAGAACCACCTAGCAATCAGCCCCAGCATTTT.

V gene TRBV5-1 combines with J gene TRBJ2-5, with D maybe TRBD1 (7 bases). Trimming took off 7 bases at V and 5 bases at J, with 18 bases between the two ends. Germline loops: CDR1 SGHRS, CDR2 YFSETQ. This CDR3 region has 14 residues. CDR3 protein: CASGQGGRGETQYF. The CDR3 nucleotides are TGCGCCAGCGGGCAAGGGGGCCGGGGGGAGACCCAGTACTTC.